This passage covers 10 T cell receptor beta chains from one sample sequenced in a study of cytomegalovirus exposure and HLA in healthy donors. The data were produced by immunoSEQ multiplex PCR, yet TCRdb's version contains in-frame clones alone and is incomplete. The sample yields 100,000 to 150,000 clones, approximately 95% seen once. What was sequenced was PBMCs. These receptors were collected from a man aged 18-30 years in good health and CMV-seronegative.

The chain carries TRBV7-8 and TRBJ2-1; 10 positions agree with TRBD2. Germline-derived CDR1 and CDR2 are SGHVS and FQNEAQ. The CDR3 is made up of 15 amino acids. J gave up 2 bases and V 5 bases, and 3 bases lay outside the gene matches. The CDR3 DNA reads as TGTGCCAGCAGCCCCAGCGGGAGGGCCTACAATGAGCAGTTCTTC. As protein: CASSPSGRAYNEQFF.

The chain employs TRBV5-8 and TRBJ2-7; tentatively, D is TRBD2 (5 bases). This CDR3 is built from 13 residues. V was trimmed by 7 bases and J by 7 bases, leaving 18 bases between them. The V gene's germline CDR1 is SGHTS and CDR2 YDEGEE. The CDR3 spells CASPITLIAEQYF. The CDR3 coding sequence is TGTGCCAGCCCCATAACCCTTATAGCGGAGCAGTACTTC.

V gene TRBV7-2 combines with J gene TRBJ1-5; 9 bases are a match to TRBD1. Germline trimming cut 3 bases from V and 3 bases from J; bases unmatched to any gene: 3. Germline lookup yields CDR1 SGHTA and CDR2 FQGNSA. The CDR3 runs 15 residues. The CDR3 coding sequence is TGTGCCAGCAGCTTCGGGACAGGGATCAATCAGCCCCAGCATTTT. Its protein is CASSFGTGINQPQHF.

The chain has TRBV29-1 and TRBJ1-1; D possibly corresponds to TRBD1 (6 bases). With 8 bases removed from V and 5 bases from J, the gap between germline ends came to 15 bases. The CDR3 is made up of 12 amino acids. Germline V gene data show CDR1 as SQVTM and CDR2 as ANQGSEA. In nucleotides, the CDR3 is TGCAGCCACAGACAGGTTGGGACTGAAGCTTTCTTT. It codes for CSHRQVGTEAFF.

The V call is TRBV7-9, the J call TRBJ2-3, with D perhaps matching TRBD2 (6 bases). Germline CDR1 is SEHNR and CDR2 is FQNEAQ (reference sequence). The CDR3 is 18 residues long. Deletions cut 1 base from V and 0 bases from J, with 17 bases between. The CDR3 loop reads CASSLDLATIPSTDTQYF. CDR3 coding DNA: TGTGCCAGCAGCTTAGATCTAGCGACTATCCCTAGCACAGATACGCAGTATTTT.

This chain joins TRBV19 and TRBJ2-2; TRBD2 agrees at 11 bases. Germline trimming cut 6 bases from V and 3 bases from J; bases unmatched to any gene: 3. This CDR3 comprises 15 residues. Per germline, CDR1 LNHDA and CDR2 SQIVND (reference sequence). Here the CDR3 reads CASRGLAAYTGELFF. For the CDR3, the DNA is TGTGCCAGTAGGGGACTAGCGGCGTACACCGGGGAGCTGTTTTTT. The full variable domain, its missing parts supplied by reference TRBV19 and TRBJ2-2, is DGGITQSPKYLFRKEGQNVTLSCEQNLNHDAMYWYRQDPGQGLRLIYYSQIVNDFQKGDIAEGYSVSREKKESFPLTVTSAQKNPTAFYLCASRGLAAYTGELFFGEGSRLTVL.

This rearrangement joins TRBV13 to TRBJ2-2; D possibly corresponds to TRBD1 (6 bases). Trimming left V 6 bases short and J 6 bases short, with 17 bases between. This CDR3 region has 15 residues. Germline V gives CDR1 PRHDT, CDR2 FYEKMQ (reference sequence). CDR3 nucleotides: TGTGCCAGCAGGAACCAGGGGTCGATGGCCGGGGAGCTGTTTTTT. This encodes CASRNQGSMAGELFF.

V is TRBV28 and J is TRBJ2-1, with D possibly being TRBD2 (5 bases). The ends were cut back, 3 bases at V and 6 bases at J, with 12 bases in the middle. The CDR3 totals 14 residues. Germline V CDR1 and CDR2: MDHEN, SYDVKM. In DNA, the CDR3 is TGTGCCAGCAGTTTTGGTCGGGGTCGCAATGAGCAGTTCTTC. Protein: CASSFGRGRNEQFF.

This chain uses TRBV30 with TRBJ1-2, with D perhaps TRBD1 (5 bases). The CDR3 contains 14 residues. Trimming took off 4 bases at V and 5 bases at J, with 17 bases between the two ends. The germline V gene has CDR1 GTSNPN and CDR2 SVGIG (reference sequence). The CDR3 spells CAWTDPPGLYGYTF. CDR3 sequence (DNA): TGTGCCTGGACCGACCCTCCGGGACTATATGGCTACACCTTC.

This rearrangement joins TRBV5-4 to TRBJ2-1; 9 bases agree with TRBD2. The CDR3 has 16 amino acids. Looked up from germline, CDR1 is SGHNT and CDR2 is YYREEE (reference sequence). V was clipped by 0 bases and J by 4 bases; unmatched bases: 5. The CDR3 sequence is CASSLDVAGVYNEQFF. CDR3 nucleotides: TGTGCCAGCAGCTTGGATGTAGCGGGAGTATACAATGAGCAGTTCTTC.